This T cell receptor (beta chain) was found in a study of blood T cell repertoires in COVID-19. About the study: The origin of the acute and convalescent COVID-19 samples was the United States, Italy and Spain. PBMCs, B-cell-depleted T cells, or T cells were the source of the cDNA or gDNA that made up the material.

The cohort comprised adults aged 18 to 89 years residing in about two dozen US areas. Authors' data handling: Nucleated cell number was recorded as an estimate derived from reference gene primer amplification. Method: immunoSEQ multiplex PCR; TCRdb's copy keeps in-frame clones and lacks some. That table furnishes V, J and clone size, whereas the DNA furnished D and trimming. The table shows roughly 68,000 clones, with 70% to 90% occurring only once. This CDR3 spans 16 amino acids. Between the trimmed V and J ends, which lost 0 bases and 3 bases, there was a span of 12 bases. Looked up from germline, CDR1 is MNHNY and CDR2 is SVGAGI (reference sequence).

The clonotype was recovered from a woman in her forties with acute COVID-19. Sequencing was performed on PBMCs or T cells enriched from blood (not recorded which). The V call is TRBV6-6, the J call TRBJ1-5; D is unresolved. The CDR3 DNA reads as TGTGCCAGCAGTTACTCACGACCGGGTTCCAATCAGCCCCAGCATTTT. Its translation is CASSYSRPGSNQPQHF.